These 32 T cell receptor beta chains were sequenced from one sample in a study of blood T cell repertoires in COVID-19. TCRdb's copy holds only in-frame clones and misses some; the assay was immunoSEQ multiplex PCR. The sample lists a few hundred thousand clones; over 75% were seen once. Sequencing was performed on peripheral blood. The receptor set was obtained from a woman aged 25 to 39 with acute or convalescent COVID-19.

This sequence joins TRBV10-3 and TRBJ2-7, with D perhaps matching TRBD1 (5 bases). This CDR3 region has 11 residues. Germline V CDR1 and CDR2: ENHRY, SYGVKD. V lost 4 bases to trimming and J lost 5 bases, with 6 bases between them. CDR3: CAISAQDEQYF. CDR3 nucleotide sequence: TGTGCCATCAGTGCACAGGACGAGCAGTACTTC.

The chain links TRBV21-1 to TRBJ2-1; the table's D call, TRBD1, was not checked against the DNA. TRBV21-1 is a known pseudogene. The CDR3 is made up of 16 amino acids. The CDR3 bases are TGTGCCAGCAGCATTCAAATGGAGACAGGTTACAATGAGCAGTTCTTC. Residues: CASSIQMETGYNEQFF.

V usage is TRBV7-2 and J usage is TRBJ2-6; D is uncertain. The CDR3 spans 16 residues. V was trimmed by 5 bases and J by 0 bases, leaving 11 bases between them. In germline, CDR1 is SGHTA, CDR2 FQGNSA. The CDR3 region has the DNA TGTGCCAGCAGCCCTCAGAGGCGCTCTGGGGCCAACGTCCTGACTTTC. It encodes CASSPQRRSGANVLTF. Variable domain in full (rest from reference TRBV7-2 and TRBJ2-6): GAGVSQSPSNKVTEKGKDVELRCDPISGHTALYWYRQSLGQGLEFLIYFQGNSAPDKSGLPSDRFSAERTGGSVSTLTIQRTQQEDSAVYLCASSPQRRSGANVLTFGAGSRLTVL.

The chain combines TRBV6-1 with TRBJ1-2; the D is unclear. The length of the CDR3 is 14 residues. Germline assignment: CDR1 MNHNS and CDR2 SASEGT. V was shortened by 3 bases and J by 4 bases, with 12 bases between the two germline ends. The CDR3 is CASSDITGFYGYTF. DNA of the CDR3: TGTGCCAGCAGTGACATAACGGGATTCTATGGCTACACCTTC.

V is TRBV3-1 (or the pseudogene TRBV3-2) and J is TRBJ2-1, with 10 bases identical to TRBD1. Germline V gene lookup returns CDR1 LGHDT and CDR2 YNNKEL (reference sequence). CDR3 length: 16 amino acids. The V segment lost 0 bases and the J segment 5 bases; nucleotides outside the gene matches: 4. The CDR3 is CASSQDWDRGDNEQFF. CDR3 DNA: TGTGCCAGCAGCCAAGATTGGGACAGGGGTGACAATGAGCAGTTCTTC.

The J gene is TRBJ1-4, the V gene TRBV21-1. TRBV21-1 is a known pseudogene. CDR3 size: 16 residues. CDR3 loop: CASSSRWGATNEKLFF. DNA for the CDR3: TGTGCCAGCAGCTCCCGGTGGGGGGCAACTAATGAAAAACTGTTTTTT.

The chain recombines TRBV13 with TRBJ2-7, with D maybe TRBD1 (5 bases). V lost 5 bases to trimming and J lost 2 bases, with 13 bases between them. This CDR3 contains 14 residues. Germline V lookup: CDR1 PRHDT, CDR2 FYEKMQ (reference sequence). This CDR3 reads CASSQALGPYEQYF. The CDR3 DNA is TGTGCCAGCAGCCAGGCGTTGGGGCCCTACGAGCAGTACTTC.

J is TRBJ2-5 and V is TRBV20-1; no clear D gene. Trimming removed 0 bases at V and 4 bases at J, with 3 bases between. Germline CDR1 DFQATT, CDR2 SNEGSKA (reference sequence). The CDR3 is made up of 11 amino acids. As DNA, the CDR3 is TGCAGTGCTAGAGATCTAGAGACCCAGTACTTC. This encodes CSARDLETQYF.

The chain links TRBV5-6 to TRBJ2-7; D possibly corresponds to TRBD2 (5 bases). The V end lost 0 bases, the J end lost 0 bases, and 10 bases lay between the germline ends. Germline V CDR1 and CDR2: SGHDT, YYEEEE. The CDR3 is made up of 15 amino acids. CDR3 bases: TGTGCCAGCAGCTTGGTTCGGGAAACCTCCTACGAGCAGTACTTC. It is translated as CASSLVRETSYEQYF. Filled out from reference TRBV5-6 and TRBJ2-7, the complete variable domain reads DAGVTQSPTHLIKTRGQQVTLRCSPKSGHDTVSWYQQALGQGPQFIFQYYEEEERQRGNFPDRFSGHQFPNYSSELNVNALLLGDSALYLCASSLVRETSYEQYFGPGTRLTVT.

The J gene is TRBJ2-1, the V gene TRBV5-1, with D possibly TRBD2 on 6 matching bases. The CDR3 is 14 residues long. Trimming left V 1 base short and J 8 bases short, with 13 bases between. CDR1 is SGHRS, CDR2 YFSETQ, per germline. This chain's CDR3 is CASSLSWEVDEQFF. The CDR3 region has the DNA TGCGCCAGCAGCTTGTCGTGGGAGGTTGATGAGCAGTTCTTC.

The V and J genes are TRBV5-1 and TRBJ2-1; tentatively, D is TRBD2 (6 bases). The V gene's germline CDR1 is SGHRS and CDR2 YFSETQ. Trimming pared 0 bases from V and 5 bases from J, leaving 15 bases between. The CDR3 has 16 residues. The CDR3 DNA reads as TGCGCCAGCAGCTTGGTAGGTGCGGGATCCCACAATGAGCAGTTCTTC. Protein: CASSLVGAGSHNEQFF.

The rearrangement uses TRBV5-6 and TRBJ1-1; tentative D call: TRBD1 (5 bases). The V gene's germline CDR1 is SGHDT and CDR2 YYEEEE. The V and J ends lost 5 bases and 6 bases respectively, with 14 bases between them. The CDR3 has 13 residues. CDR3 DNA: TGTGCCAGCAGGTGGGGGGTGAGACCTGAAGCTTTCTTT. This sequence encodes CASRWGVRPEAFF.

The chain links TRBV10-3 to TRBJ2-5, with TRBD2 matching over 10 bases. This CDR3 is 17 amino acids long. Germline-derived CDR1 and CDR2 are ENHRY and SYGVKD. The V and J ends lost 6 bases and 4 bases, in that order; junction bases with no gene match: 14. The CDR3 reads CAISRSSGSIVTETQYF. CDR3 coding DNA: TGTGCCATCAGCCGATCTAGCGGGAGCATAGTAACAGAGACCCAGTACTTC.

This chain uses TRBV4-1 with TRBJ2-7; 10 bases align to TRBD2. CDR1 MGHRA and CDR2 YSYEKL come from the germline V gene. The CDR3 covers 16 residues. Unmatched junction bases numbered 3, after V lost 1 base and J lost 0 bases. The CDR3 protein is CASSQVASGGSYEQYF. CDR3 in DNA: TGCGCCAGCAGCCAAGTAGCTAGCGGGGGCTCCTACGAGCAGTACTTC.

The gene calls are TRBV6-1 and TRBJ1-6, with 10 bases aligning to TRBD1. V lost 4 bases, J lost 9 bases, and 6 bases stayed unmatched. This CDR3 region has 15 residues. Germline assignment: CDR1 MNHNS and CDR2 SASEGT. CDR3 amino acids: CASSGDRGLSSPLHF. The DNA for the CDR3 is TGTGCCAGCAGTGGCGACAGGGGGCTTTCTTCACCCCTCCACTTT.

The chain combines TRBV7-9 with TRBJ1-4, with unresolved D. V lost 1 base, J lost 1 base, and 7 bases lay in between. The CDR3 is 15 residues long. Germline lookup yields CDR1 SEHNR and CDR2 FQNEAQ (reference sequence). This CDR3 is CASSLVMRTNEKLFF. The CDR3 DNA is TGTGCCAGCAGCTTAGTAATGAGAACTAATGAAAAACTGTTTTTT.

The genes are TRBV7-6 and TRBJ1-1; 8 positions agree with TRBD1. Germline values: CDR1 SGHVS, CDR2 FNYEAQ. V shed 3 bases and J 2 bases; nucleotides not matched to a gene: 2. The CDR3 consists of 14 residues. CDR3 sequence reads: CASSFGQGNTEAFF. In nucleotides, the CDR3 is TGTGCCAGCAGCTTCGGACAGGGAAACACTGAAGCTTTCTTT.

The chain joins TRBV10-3 to TRBJ2-7, with D tentatively TRBD1 (5 bases). Germline V gives CDR1 ENHRY, CDR2 SYGVKD. V was trimmed by 2 bases and J by 4 bases, leaving 12 bases between them. This CDR3 is 14 amino acids long. The CDR3 DNA reads as TGTGCCATCAGTGAGAAGTCAGGGTGGTACGAGCAGTACTTC. Its translation is CAISEKSGWYEQYF.

V is TRBV5-1 and J is TRBJ2-3, with 8 bases aligning to TRBD1. CDR1 is SGHRS and CDR2 is YFSETQ in the germline V gene. With 0 bases clipped from V and 2 bases from J, the junction kept 5 bases outside the gene matches. The length of the CDR3 is 16 residues. The CDR3 is CASSLADRGNTDTQYF. The CDR3 nucleotides read TGCGCCAGCAGCTTGGCCGACAGGGGAAACACAGATACGCAGTATTTT.

J is TRBJ2-5 and V is TRBV30; TRBD2 might be the D (6 bases). The CDR3 consists of 14 residues. The germline gives CDR1 GTSNPN, CDR2 SVGIG (reference sequence). Trimming removed 0 bases from V and 4 bases from J, with 12 bases in between. Written as DNA, the CDR3 is TGTGCCTGGAGTGTAAATACCGGGGGAGAGACCCAGTACTTC. Encoded protein: CAWSVNTGGETQYF.

The chain joins TRBV4-3 to TRBJ2-5; D possibly corresponds to TRBD2 (5 bases). The CDR3 has 14 amino acids. CDR1 LGHNA and CDR2 YSLEER come from the germline V gene. The germline V and J ends were trimmed by 2 bases and 2 bases, with 9 bases remaining between them. The CDR3, as DNA: TGCGCCAGCAGCCAATGGCGGGCTCAAGAGACCCAGTACTTC. Translation gives CASSQWRAQETQYF.

The chain couples TRBV21-1 to TRBJ1-5. TRBV21-1 is a documented pseudogene. The CDR3 is 13 residues long. CDR3 DNA sequence: TGTGCCAGCAGCAACCCCTCCAATCAGCCCCAGCATTTT. Translation gives CASSNPSNQPQHF.

The table lists this clone with a few counts. J is TRBJ1-1 and V is TRBV5-6, with a weak D call TRBD1 (5 bases). The CDR3 length is 13 residues. Germline lookup yields CDR1 SGHDT and CDR2 YYEEEE. V lost 2 bases, J lost 9 bases, and 14 bases lay in between. The CDR3 is CASSFGTAGQAFF. As DNA, the CDR3 is TGTGCCAGCAGCTTCGGGACTGCCGGACAAGCTTTCTTT.

About this clone: The junction departs from germline at one end; a sequencing error may be responsible. This chain links TRBV2 with TRBJ1-2, with 8 positions matching TRBD1. Germline lookup yields CDR1 SNHLY and CDR2 FYNNEI. There are 14 residues in the CDR3. The CDR3 DNA is TGTGCCAGCAGTGAATCATCCCGGGACAGGTTGGGTGTTTTC. Protein sequence: CASSESSRDRLGVF.

This chain connects TRBV3-1 (or the pseudogene TRBV3-2) to TRBJ2-1; 7 bases are a match to TRBD2. CDR3 length: 16 residues. V was pared by 4 bases and J by 0 bases, with 6 bases of the junction left unmatched. CDR1 LGHDT and CDR2 YNNKEL come from the germline V gene (reference sequence). The DNA of the CDR3 is TGTGCCAGCAGCCCAATGACTAGCCCCTCCTACAATGAGCAGTTCTTC. Translating gives CASSPMTSPSYNEQFF.

This clone was recorded a few times. The chain carries TRBV23-1 and TRBJ2-7; maybe TRBD1 (5 bases). TRBV23-1 is recorded as an ORF, its role being uncertain. V was cut by 0 bases and J by 2 bases, with 11 bases left in between. The CDR3 contains 15 residues. CDR3 in amino acids: CASSQSTPRAYEQYF. CDR3 coding DNA: TGCGCCAGCAGTCAATCGACCCCCAGGGCCTACGAGCAGTACTTC.

This clone came up a few times. The rearrangement joins TRBV24-1 to TRBJ2-5, with a possible D match to TRBD2 (5 bases). CDR1 and CDR2 (germline): KGHDR, SFDVKD. CDR3 size: 13 residues. V lost 7 bases and J 5 bases, leaving 13 bases between the germline ends. The CDR3 DNA is TGTGCCACCAGCGCCGGGGTGTTCGAGACCCAGTACTTC. Residues: CATSAGVFETQYF.

The chain couples TRBV19 to TRBJ1-2; D perhaps matches TRBD1 (6 bases). Germline V gene sequence: CDR1 LNHDA, CDR2 SQIVND (reference sequence). The ends were cut back, 7 bases at V and 5 bases at J, with 20 bases in the middle. The CDR3 is 15 residues long. The CDR3 DNA sequence: TGTGCCAGTAAACCGGGACACCTTTTTGGATATGGCTACACCTTC. Protein: CASKPGHLFGYGYTF.

This sequence joins TRBV13 and TRBJ2-5, with no clear D. CDR1 and CDR2 from the germline V gene are PRHDT and FYEKMQ (reference sequence). This CDR3 contains 19 residues. V gave up 5 bases and J gave up 3 bases, with 28 bases separating them. This CDR3 is CASSPYATSTLPAKETQYF. In DNA form, the CDR3 reads TGTGCCAGCAGCCCATACGCAACCTCTACTCTCCCAGCGAAAGAGACCCAGTACTTC.

This rearrangement joins TRBV12-3 or TRBV12-4 to TRBJ2-7; tentatively, D is TRBD2 (6 bases). The V end was cut by 8 bases, the J end by 4 bases, with 15 bases between. The CDR3 extends over 13 amino acids. CDR3 residues: CASGGSGKYEQYF. The CDR3 DNA reads TGTGCCAGCGGAGGTAGCGGCAAATACGAGCAGTACTTC.

This sequence joins TRBV7-6 and TRBJ1-5; TRBD1 might be the D (5 bases). CDR3 size: 15 residues. The V gene lost 1 base and the J gene lost 3 bases, with 10 bases spanning the gap. CDR1 is SGHVS, CDR2 FNYEAQ, per germline. The CDR3, as DNA: TGTGCCAGCAGCTTAGACGGGGGGAACAATCAGCCCCAGCATTTT. It is translated as CASSLDGGNNQPQHF. Complete variable domain (other parts from reference TRBV7-6 and TRBJ1-5): GAGVSQSPRYKVTKRGQDVALRCDPISGHVSLYWYRQALGQGPEFLTYFNYEAQQDKSGLPNDRFSAERPEGSISTLTIQRTEQRDSAMYRCASSLDGGNNQPQHFGDGTRLSIL.

The chain uses TRBV7-9 and TRBJ2-2; 9 nucleotides match TRBD1. This CDR3 has 16 residues. CDR1 and CDR2 (germline): SEHNR, FQNEAQ (reference sequence). V gave up 5 bases and J gave up 4 bases; unmatched junction bases: 8. The CDR3 bases are TGTGCCAGCAGCCCTCCGGGACAGGGATCCACCGGGGAGCTGTTTTTT. It translates to CASSPPGQGSTGELFF.